This paragraph reports one T cell receptor beta chain. Its target is not known. This record belongs to a study of T cell clonotyping in hematopoietic cell transplantation. The study, taken as a whole, reports: After transplant, recipient diversity fell while pathologically expanded clonotypes grew through day 180. At the given depth, recipient repertoires were over 97% de novo clonotypes. CD4 and CD8 repertoire contributions could not be separated without sorting.

Profiled with immunoSEQ multiplex PCR; TCRdb holds only in-frame clones, not every one. The profile shows about 5,600 clones, 66% of them singletons. Germline assignment: CDR1 GTSNPN and CDR2 SVGIG (reference sequence). Trimming shortened V by 1 base and J by 0 bases, and 10 bases separated the two germline ends. This CDR3 has 15 amino acids. The J gene is TRBJ1-5, the V gene TRBV30, with D possibly matching TRBD1 (6 bases). The material was PBMCs, obtained 180 days after allogeneic stem cell transplant. The sequence was obtained from a male patient between 45 and 59 years old who had an allogeneic stem cell transplant from an unrelated donor, so the T cells may come from the graft donor. Some clones in this sample may be carry-over from other donors' samples. The CDR3 protein is CAWSDGTNSNQPQHF. CDR3 coding DNA: TGTGCCTGGAGTGACGGGACAAATAGCAATCAGCCCCAGCATTTT.